This T cell receptor (beta chain) came from a study of monozygotic twins with cystic fibrosis. The CDR3 sequence is 16 residues long. The V gene's germline CDR1 is LNHNV and CDR2 YYDKDF (reference sequence). V shed 1 base and J shed 3 bases, with 16 bases lying between them. The study, taken as a whole, reports: Median Simpson clonality of approximately 0.01 suggested naive T cells predominated.

A word on this clone: The antigen remains undetermined.

Assay: immunoSEQ multiplex PCR; the TCRdb copy retains only in-frame clones and omits some. Of roughly 11,000 clones in the sample, more than 95% were seen once. This receptor was identified in a boy younger than 18 with cystic fibrosis. The sequencing sample was made of blood. The V call is TRBV15, the J call TRBJ2-7, with a weak D call TRBD2 (6 bases). The DNA of the CDR3 is TGTGCCACCAGCAGAGGAGGCGGGGCGGGCTACTACGAGCAGTACTTC. Residues: CATSRGGGAGYYEQYF.